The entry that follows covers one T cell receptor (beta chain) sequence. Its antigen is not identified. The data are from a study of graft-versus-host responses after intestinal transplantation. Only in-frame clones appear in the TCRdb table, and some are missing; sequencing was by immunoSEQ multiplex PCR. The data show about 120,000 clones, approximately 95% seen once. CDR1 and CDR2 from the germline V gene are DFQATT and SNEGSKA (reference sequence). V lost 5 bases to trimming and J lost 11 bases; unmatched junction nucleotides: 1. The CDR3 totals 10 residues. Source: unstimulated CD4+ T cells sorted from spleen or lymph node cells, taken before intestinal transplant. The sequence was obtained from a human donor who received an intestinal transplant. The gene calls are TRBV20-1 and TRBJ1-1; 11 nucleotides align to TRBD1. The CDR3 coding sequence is TGCAGTGCTGGGGACAGGGGGGCTTTCTTT. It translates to CSAGDRGAFF.